The rows below give T cell receptor beta chains drawn from one sample of a study of cytomegalovirus exposure and HLA in healthy donors. Only in-frame clones appear in the TCRdb table, and some are missing; sequencing was by immunoSEQ multiplex PCR. The sample comprises roughly 290,000 clones, about 80% of which are singletons, and roughly 0.31% rests with the top ten. Sequencing used PBMCs. Source of these receptors: a girl aged 2 to 9 in good health and CMV-seronegative. CDR3s include the opening cysteine and the closing phenylalanine or tryptophan. D genes are given only for firm matches. The size field is filled for only some rows; it gives once, few, many or a size class.

>TRBD1|TRBJ2-1|.|TRBV7-9
CASSYGQGWNEQFF
TGTGCCAGCAGCTACGGACAGGGCTGGAATGAGCAGTTCTTC
>.|TRBJ2-7|.|TRBV28
CASSLASYYEQYF
TGTGCCAGCAGTTTGGCCAGTTACTACGAGCAGTACTTC
>.|TRBJ2-5|once|TRBV29-1
CSVDSSGGKETQYF
TGCAGCGTAGATAGCTCAGGAGGGAAAGAGACCCAGTACTTC
>TRBD1|TRBJ2-7|.|TRBV28
CASSSQGTAFSYEQYF
TGTGCCAGCAGTTCCCAGGGGACAGCATTCTCCTACGAGCAGTACTTC
>.|TRBJ1-4|.|TRBV7-8
CASSHTGQQWGKLFF
TGTGCCAGCAGCCATACCGGACAGCAATGGGGAAAACTGTTTTTT
>.|TRBJ2-3|.|TRBV7-9
CASSQSTDTQYF
TGTGCCAGCAGCCAGTCCACAGATACGCAGTATTTT
>.|TRBJ1-2|.|TRBV15
CATSSEGVYGYTF
TGTGCCACCAGCAGCGAGGGGGTCTATGGCTACACCTTC
>TRBD1|TRBJ1-3|.|TRBV7-6
CASSTRDRGGDTIYF
TGTGCCAGCTCAACTAGGGACAGGGGCGGGGACACCATATATTTT
>TRBD1|TRBJ2-1|.|TRBV27
CASRQRGQLYNEQFF
TGTGCCAGCAGACAGAGGGGACAGCTGTACAATGAGCAGTTCTTC
>.|TRBJ2-2|.|TRBV18
CASSPISGTSNTGELFF
TGTGCCAGCTCACCAATTTCCGGGACATCAAACACCGGGGAGCTGTTTTTT
>TRBD2|TRBJ2-5|.|TRBV6-1
CASSDRAGGPRETQYF
TGTGCCAGCAGTGATCGCGCGGGGGGCCCTAGAGAGACCCAGTACTTC
>.|TRBJ2-5|.|TRBV7-9
CASSLPTVGTQYF
TGTGCCAGCAGCTTACCGACAGTAGGGACCCAGTACTTC
>.|TRBJ2-3|.|TRBV10-2
CASSEWPTDTQYF
TGCGCCAGCAGTGAGTGGCCTACAGATACGCAGTATTTT
>TRBD2|TRBJ2-5|.|TRBV30
CAWNSAGIETQYF
TGTGCCTGGAACTCAGCGGGGATAGAGACCCAGTACTTC
>TRBD1|TRBJ1-1|.|TRBV2
CASPRGRRSNTEAFF
TGTGCCAGCCCCAGGGGGCGGAGGTCGAACACTGAAGCTTTCTTT
>.|TRBJ2-7|.|TRBV7-8
CASSFLYRETSYEQYF
TGTGCCAGCAGCTTTTTATACAGGGAAACTTCCTACGAGCAGTACTTC
>.|TRBJ2-7|.|TRBV18
CASSPTTVVDHEQYF
TGTGCCAGCTCACCTACCACAGTAGTGGATCACGAGCAGTACTTC
>TRBD2|TRBJ2-5|.|TRBV7-2
CASSLAQAGVGETQYF
TGTGCCAGCAGCTTAGCGCAAGCGGGGGTAGGTGAGACCCAGTACTTC
>.|TRBJ2-7|.|TRBV28
CASSLETRVYEQYF
TGTGCCAGCAGTCTTGAGACCAGGGTCTACGAGCAGTACTTC
>TRBD2|TRBJ2-7|.|TRBV4-1
CASSQDILWAGGYYEQYF
TGCGCCAGCAGCCAAGACATCCTCTGGGCGGGGGGGTATTACGAGCAGTACTTC
>.|TRBJ1-3|.|TRBV5-1
CASSTTVAGNTIYF
TGCGCCAGCAGTACGACAGTGGCTGGAAACACCATATATTTT
>.|TRBJ2-7|.|TRBV27
CASSDDSTRRYEQYF
TGTGCCAGCAGCGACGACAGCACCAGACGTTACGAGCAGTACTTC
>TRBD1|TRBJ1-5|.|TRBV7-3
CASSHRDRGNQPQHF
TGTGCCAGCAGCCACCGGGACAGGGGCAATCAGCCCCAGCATTTT